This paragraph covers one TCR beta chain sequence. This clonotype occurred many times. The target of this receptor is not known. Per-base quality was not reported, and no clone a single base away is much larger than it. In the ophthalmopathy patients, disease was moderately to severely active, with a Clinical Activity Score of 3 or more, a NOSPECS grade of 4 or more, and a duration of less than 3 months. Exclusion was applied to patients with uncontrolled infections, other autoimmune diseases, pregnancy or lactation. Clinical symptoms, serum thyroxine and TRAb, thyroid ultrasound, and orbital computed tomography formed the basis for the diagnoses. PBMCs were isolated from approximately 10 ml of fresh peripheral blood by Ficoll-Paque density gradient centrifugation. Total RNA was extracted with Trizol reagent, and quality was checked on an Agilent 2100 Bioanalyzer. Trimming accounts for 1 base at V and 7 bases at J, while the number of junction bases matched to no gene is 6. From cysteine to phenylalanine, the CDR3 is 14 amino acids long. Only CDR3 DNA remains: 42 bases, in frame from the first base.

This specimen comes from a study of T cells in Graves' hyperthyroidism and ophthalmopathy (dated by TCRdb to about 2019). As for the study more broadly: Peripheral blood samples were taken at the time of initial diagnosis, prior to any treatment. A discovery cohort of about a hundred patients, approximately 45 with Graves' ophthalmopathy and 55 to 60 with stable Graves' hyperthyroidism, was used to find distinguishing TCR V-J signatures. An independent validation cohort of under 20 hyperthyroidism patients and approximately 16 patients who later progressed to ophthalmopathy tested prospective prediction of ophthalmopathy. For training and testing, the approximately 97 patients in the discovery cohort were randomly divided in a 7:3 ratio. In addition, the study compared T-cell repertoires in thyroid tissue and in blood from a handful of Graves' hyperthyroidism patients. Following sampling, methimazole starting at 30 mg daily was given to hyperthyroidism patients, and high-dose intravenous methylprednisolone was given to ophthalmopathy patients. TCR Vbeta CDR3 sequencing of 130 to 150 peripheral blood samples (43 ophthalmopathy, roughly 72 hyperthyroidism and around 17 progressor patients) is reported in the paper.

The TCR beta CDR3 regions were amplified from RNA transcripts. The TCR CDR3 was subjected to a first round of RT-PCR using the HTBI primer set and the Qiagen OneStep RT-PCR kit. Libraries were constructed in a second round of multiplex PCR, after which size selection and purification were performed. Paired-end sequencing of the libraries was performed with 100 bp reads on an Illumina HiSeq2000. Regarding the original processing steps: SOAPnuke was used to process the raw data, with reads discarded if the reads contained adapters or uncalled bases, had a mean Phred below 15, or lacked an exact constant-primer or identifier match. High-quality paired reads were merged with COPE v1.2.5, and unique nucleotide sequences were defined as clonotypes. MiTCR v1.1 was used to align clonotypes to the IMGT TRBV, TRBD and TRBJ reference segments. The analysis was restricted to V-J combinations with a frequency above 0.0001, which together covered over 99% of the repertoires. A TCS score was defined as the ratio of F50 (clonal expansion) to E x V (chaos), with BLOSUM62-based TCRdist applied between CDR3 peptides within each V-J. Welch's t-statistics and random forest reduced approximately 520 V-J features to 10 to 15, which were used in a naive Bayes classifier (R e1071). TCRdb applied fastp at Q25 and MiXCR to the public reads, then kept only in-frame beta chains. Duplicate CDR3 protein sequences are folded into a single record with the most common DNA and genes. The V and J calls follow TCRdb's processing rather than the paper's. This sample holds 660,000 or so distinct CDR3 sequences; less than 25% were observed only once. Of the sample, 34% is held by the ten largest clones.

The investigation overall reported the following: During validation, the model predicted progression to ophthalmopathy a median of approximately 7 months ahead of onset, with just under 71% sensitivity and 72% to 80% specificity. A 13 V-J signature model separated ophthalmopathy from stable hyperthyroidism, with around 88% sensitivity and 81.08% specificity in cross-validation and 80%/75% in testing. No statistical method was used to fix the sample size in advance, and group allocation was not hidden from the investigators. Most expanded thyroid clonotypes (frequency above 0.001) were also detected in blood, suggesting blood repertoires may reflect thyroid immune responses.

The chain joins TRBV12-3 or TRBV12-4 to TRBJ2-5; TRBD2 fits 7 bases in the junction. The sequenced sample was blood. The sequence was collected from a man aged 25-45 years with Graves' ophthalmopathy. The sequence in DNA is TGTGCCAGCAGTTTAGTTGGGGGGAGGGGGACCCAGTACTTC. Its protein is CASSLVGGRGTQYF.